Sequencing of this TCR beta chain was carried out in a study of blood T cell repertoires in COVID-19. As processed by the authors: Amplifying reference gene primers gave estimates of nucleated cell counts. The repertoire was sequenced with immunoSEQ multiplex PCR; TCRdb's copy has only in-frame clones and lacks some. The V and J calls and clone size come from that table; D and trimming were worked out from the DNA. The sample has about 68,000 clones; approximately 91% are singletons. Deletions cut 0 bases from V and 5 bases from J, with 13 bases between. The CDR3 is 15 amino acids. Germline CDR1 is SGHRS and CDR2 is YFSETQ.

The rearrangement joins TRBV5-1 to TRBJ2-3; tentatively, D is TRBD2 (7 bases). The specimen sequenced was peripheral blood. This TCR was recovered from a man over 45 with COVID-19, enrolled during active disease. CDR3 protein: CASSLGPGEGDTQYF. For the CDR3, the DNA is TGCGCCAGCAGCTTGGGTCCAGGGGAGGGAGATACGCAGTATTTT.